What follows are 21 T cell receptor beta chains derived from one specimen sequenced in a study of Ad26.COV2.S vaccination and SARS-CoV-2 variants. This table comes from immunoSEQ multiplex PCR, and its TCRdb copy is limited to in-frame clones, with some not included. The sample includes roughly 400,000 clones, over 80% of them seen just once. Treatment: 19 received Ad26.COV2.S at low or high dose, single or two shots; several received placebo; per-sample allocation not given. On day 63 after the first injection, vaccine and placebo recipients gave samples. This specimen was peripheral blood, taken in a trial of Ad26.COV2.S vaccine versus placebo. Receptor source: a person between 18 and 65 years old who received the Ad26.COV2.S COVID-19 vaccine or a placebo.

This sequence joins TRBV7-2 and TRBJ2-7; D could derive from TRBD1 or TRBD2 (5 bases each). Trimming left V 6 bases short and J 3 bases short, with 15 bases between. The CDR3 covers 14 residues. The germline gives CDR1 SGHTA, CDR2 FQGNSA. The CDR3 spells CASSYPGADYEQYF. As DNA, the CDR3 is TGTGCCAGCAGTTACCCCGGGGCGGACTACGAGCAGTACTTC.

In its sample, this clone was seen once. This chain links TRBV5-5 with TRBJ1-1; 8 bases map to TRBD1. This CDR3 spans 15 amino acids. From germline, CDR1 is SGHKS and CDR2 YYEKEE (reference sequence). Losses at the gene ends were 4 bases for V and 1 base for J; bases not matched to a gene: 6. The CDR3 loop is CASSRSGTGNTEAFF. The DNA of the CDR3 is TGTGCCAGCAGCCGCTCCGGGACAGGGAACACTGAAGCTTTCTTT.

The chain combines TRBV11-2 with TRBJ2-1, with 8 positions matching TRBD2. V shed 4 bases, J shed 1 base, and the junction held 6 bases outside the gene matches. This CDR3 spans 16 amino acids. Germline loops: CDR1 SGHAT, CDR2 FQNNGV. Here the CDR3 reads CASSSRGLVSYNEQFF. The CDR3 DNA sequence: TGTGCCAGCAGCTCCAGGGGACTAGTATCCTACAATGAGCAGTTCTTC.

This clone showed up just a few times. The chain's CDR3 is CASSLESGGTDTQYF. DNA for the CDR3: TGTGCCAGCAGCTTGGAAAGCGGGGGCACAGATACGCAGTATTTT. The V gene is TRBV5-4, the J gene TRBJ2-3; 7 positions match TRBD2. V was clipped by 0 bases and J by 1 base; unmatched bases: 2. CDR1 and CDR2 from the germline V gene are SGHNT and YYREEE (reference sequence). The CDR3 runs 15 residues.

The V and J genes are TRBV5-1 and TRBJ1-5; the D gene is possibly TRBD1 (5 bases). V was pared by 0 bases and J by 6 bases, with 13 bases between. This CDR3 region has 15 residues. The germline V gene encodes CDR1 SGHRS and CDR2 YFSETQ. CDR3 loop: CASSLEGAQSQPQHF. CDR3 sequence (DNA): TGCGCCAGCAGCTTGGAAGGGGCTCAAAGTCAGCCCCAGCATTTT.

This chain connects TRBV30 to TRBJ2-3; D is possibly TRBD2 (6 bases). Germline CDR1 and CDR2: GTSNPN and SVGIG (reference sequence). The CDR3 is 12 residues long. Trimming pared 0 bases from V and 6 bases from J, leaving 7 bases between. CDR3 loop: CAWSVGGDTQYF. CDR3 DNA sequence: TGTGCCTGGAGTGTTGGGGGGGATACGCAGTATTTT.

For the CDR3, the DNA is TGTGCCAGCAGCCGGGCGGGGGGGCCCGACACCGGGGAGCTGTTTTTT. Translated: CASSRAGGPDTGELFF. This rearrangement joins TRBV3-1 (or the pseudogene TRBV3-2) to TRBJ2-2; TRBD2 aligns across 9 bases. This CDR3 has 16 amino acids. The junction had 6 bases not matched to a gene; V was cut back by 4 bases and J by 3 bases. Germline lookup yields CDR1 LGHDT and CDR2 YNNKEL (reference sequence).

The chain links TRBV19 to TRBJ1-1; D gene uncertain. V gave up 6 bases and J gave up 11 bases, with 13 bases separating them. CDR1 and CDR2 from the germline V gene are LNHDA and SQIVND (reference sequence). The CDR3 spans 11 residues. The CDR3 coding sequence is TGTGCCAGTAGCACAACTAGGTTGGCTTTCTTT. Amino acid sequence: CASSTTRLAFF. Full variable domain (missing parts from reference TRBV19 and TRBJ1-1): DGGITQSPKYLFRKEGQNVTLSCEQNLNHDAMYWYRQDPGQGLRLIYYSQIVNDFQKGDIAEGYSVSREKKESFPLTVTSAQKNPTAFYLCASSTTRLAFFGQGTRLTVV.

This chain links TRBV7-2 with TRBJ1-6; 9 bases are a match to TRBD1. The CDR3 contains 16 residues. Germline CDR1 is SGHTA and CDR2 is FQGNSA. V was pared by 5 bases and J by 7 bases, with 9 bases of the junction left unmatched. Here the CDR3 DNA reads TGTGCCAGCAGCCAAAGGGGGGACAGGGTAAATTCACCCCTCCACTTT. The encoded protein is CASSQRGDRVNSPLHF.

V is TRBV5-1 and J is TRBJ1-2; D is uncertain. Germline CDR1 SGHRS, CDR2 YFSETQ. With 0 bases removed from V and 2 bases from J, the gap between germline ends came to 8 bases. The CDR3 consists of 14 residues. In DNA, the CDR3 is TGCGCCAGCAGCTTGGATGGCGCGAACTATGGCTACACCTTC. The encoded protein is CASSLDGANYGYTF. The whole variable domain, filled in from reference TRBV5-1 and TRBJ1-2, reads KAGVTQTPRYLIKTRGQQVTLSCSPISGHRSVSWYQQTPGQGLQFLFEYFSETQRNKGNFPGRFSGRQFSNSRSEMNVSTLELGDSALYLCASSLDGANYGYTFGSGTRLTVV.

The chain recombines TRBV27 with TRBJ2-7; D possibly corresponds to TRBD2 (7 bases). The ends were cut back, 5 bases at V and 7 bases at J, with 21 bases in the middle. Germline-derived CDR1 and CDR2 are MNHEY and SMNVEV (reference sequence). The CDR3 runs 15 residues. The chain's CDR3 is CASSAGLRGAGEQYF. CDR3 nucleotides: TGTGCCAGCAGTGCCGGACTCCGGGGGGCGGGGGAGCAGTACTTC.

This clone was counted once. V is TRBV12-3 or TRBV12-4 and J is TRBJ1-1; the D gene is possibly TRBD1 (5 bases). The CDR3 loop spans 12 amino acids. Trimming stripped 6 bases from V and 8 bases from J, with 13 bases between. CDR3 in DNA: TGTGCCAGCAGCCGTAACGGGGCCGAAGCTTTCTTT. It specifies CASSRNGAEAFF.

CDR3 loop: CASSEWPLSTDTQYF. In nucleotides, the CDR3 is TGCGCCAGCAGTGAGTGGCCACTCAGCACAGATACGCAGTATTTT. The chain links TRBV10-1 to TRBJ2-3, with D unclear. CDR3 length: 15 amino acids. Germline CDR1 WNHNN, CDR2 SYGVQD (reference sequence). Trimming removed 1 base at V and 0 bases at J, with 8 bases between.

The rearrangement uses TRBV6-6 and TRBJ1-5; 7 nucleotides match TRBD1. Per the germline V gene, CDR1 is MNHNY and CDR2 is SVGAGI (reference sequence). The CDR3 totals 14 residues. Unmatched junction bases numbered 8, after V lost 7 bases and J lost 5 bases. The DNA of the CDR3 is TGTGCCAGCAAAGAGACAGGGAAGCATCAGCCCCAGCATTTT. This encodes CASKETGKHQPQHF.

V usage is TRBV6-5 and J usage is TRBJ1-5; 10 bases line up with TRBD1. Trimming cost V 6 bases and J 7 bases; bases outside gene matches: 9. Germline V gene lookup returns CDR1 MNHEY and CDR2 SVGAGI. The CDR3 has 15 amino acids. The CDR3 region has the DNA TGTGCCAGCAGAACCGGACAGGGGGTGGAACAGCCCCAGCATTTT. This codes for CASRTGQGVEQPQHF.

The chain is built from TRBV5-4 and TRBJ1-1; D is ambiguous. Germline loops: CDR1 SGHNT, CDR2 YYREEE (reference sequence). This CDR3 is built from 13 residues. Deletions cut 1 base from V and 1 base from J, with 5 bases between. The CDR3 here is CASSLTRNTEAFF. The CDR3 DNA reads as TGTGCCAGCAGCTTGACAAGGAACACTGAAGCTTTCTTT.

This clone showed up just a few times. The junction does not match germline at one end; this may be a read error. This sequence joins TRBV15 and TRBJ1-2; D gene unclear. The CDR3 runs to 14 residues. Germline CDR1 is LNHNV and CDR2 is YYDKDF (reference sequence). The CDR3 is CATSRAAGVYGYTF. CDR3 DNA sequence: TGTGCCACCAGCAGAGCGGCAGGCGTCTATGGTTACACCTTC.

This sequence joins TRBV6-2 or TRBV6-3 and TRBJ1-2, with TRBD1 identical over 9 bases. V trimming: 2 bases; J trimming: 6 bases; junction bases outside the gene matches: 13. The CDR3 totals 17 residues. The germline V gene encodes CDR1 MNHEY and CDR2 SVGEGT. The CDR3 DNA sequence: TGTGCCAGCAGTTACGTGGCCGGGACAGGGCTGTATCATGGCTACACCTTC. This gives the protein CASSYVAGTGLYHGYTF.

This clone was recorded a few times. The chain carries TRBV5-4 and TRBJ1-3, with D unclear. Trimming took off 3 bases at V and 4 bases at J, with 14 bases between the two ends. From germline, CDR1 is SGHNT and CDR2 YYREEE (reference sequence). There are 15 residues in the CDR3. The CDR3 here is CASSSGITVGNTIYF. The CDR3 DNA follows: TGTGCCAGCAGCTCCGGGATCACGGTCGGAAACACCATATATTTT.

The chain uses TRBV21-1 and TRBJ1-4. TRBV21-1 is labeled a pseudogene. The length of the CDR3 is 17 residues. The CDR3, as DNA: TGTGCCAGCAGCAAGGACCTTTCGAGGCTATTTAATGAAAAACTGTTTTTT. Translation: CASSKDLSRLFNEKLFF.

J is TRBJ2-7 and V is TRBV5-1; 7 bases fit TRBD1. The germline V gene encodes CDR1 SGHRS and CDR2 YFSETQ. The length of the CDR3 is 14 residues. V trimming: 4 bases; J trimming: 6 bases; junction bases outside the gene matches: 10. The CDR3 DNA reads TGCGCCAGCAGCCCAGACCCACAGGGGCGCGAGCAGTACTTC. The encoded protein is CASSPDPQGREQYF.